Following are 7 T cell receptor beta chains from one sample sequenced in a study of cytomegalovirus exposure and HLA in healthy donors. The PCR made use of 60 Vbeta and 13 Jbeta primers. The table came from immunoSEQ multiplex PCR; TCRdb's copy has only in-frame clones and leaves some out. The sample contains roughly 120,000 clones, about three quarters of which appear only once. The sample was PBMCs. The receptors here all came from a middle-aged man in good health and CMV-seronegative.

This chain connects TRBV27 to TRBJ2-5, with 9 bases matching TRBD1. The trim removed 0 bases at V and 2 bases at J, leaving 4 bases unmatched. The CDR3 runs 16 residues. Germline loops: CDR1 MNHEY, CDR2 SMNVEV (reference sequence). CDR3 bases: TGTGCCAGCAGTTTATCACAGGGGGCCGGGCAAGAGACCCAGTACTTC. Amino acid sequence: CASSLSQGAGQETQYF.

The genes are TRBV28 and TRBJ1-3, with a tentative D call TRBD1 (6 bases). V gave up 2 bases and J gave up 0 bases, with 11 bases separating them. The CDR3 covers 16 residues. CDR1 is MDHEN and CDR2 is SYDVKM in the germline V gene. CDR3 residues: CASSLAGANSGNTIYF. CDR3 coding DNA: TGTGCCAGCAGTTTAGCAGGGGCGAACTCTGGAAACACCATATATTTT.

This clone was recorded once. The chain carries TRBV25-1 and TRBJ1-6; a weak D match, TRBD1 (5 bases). Between the trimmed V and J ends, which lost 1 base and 10 bases, there was a span of 14 bases. CDR3 length: 15 residues. The V gene's germline CDR1 is MGHDK and CDR2 SYGVNS. The CDR3 coding sequence is TGTGCCAGCAGTGAATTAGGGGTAGAGAGCTCACCCCTCCACTTT. It yields the protein CASSELGVESSPLHF.

This clone came up a few times. V gene TRBV6-5 combines with J gene TRBJ1-4; D not certain. The V gene lost 0 bases and the J gene lost 5 bases, with 13 bases spanning the gap. In germline, CDR1 is MNHEY, CDR2 SVGAGI. The CDR3 has 16 residues. The CDR3 DNA follows: TGTGCCAGCAGTTACTCGTCCCGGAGCAGAAATGAAAAACTGTTTTTT. Its protein product is CASSYSSRSRNEKLFF.

This clone was seen a handful of times. The chain links TRBV4-1 to TRBJ1-3; a weak D match, TRBD1 (6 bases). Germline assignment: CDR1 MGHRA and CDR2 YSYEKL. The germline V and J ends were trimmed by 2 bases and 2 bases, with 10 bases remaining between them. The CDR3 totals 15 residues. The CDR3 coding sequence is TGCGCCAGCAGCCAAACCCGGGACACTGGAAACACCATATATTTT. It translates to CASSQTRDTGNTIYF.

The chain is built from TRBV5-4 and TRBJ2-1, with 8 bases identical to TRBD1. J lost 8 bases, V lost 3 bases, and 4 bases had no gene match. Germline CDR1 is SGHNT and CDR2 is YYREEE (reference sequence). CDR3 length: 13 amino acids. For the CDR3, the DNA is TGTGCCAGCAGCTCGACAGGGGTCCATGAGCAGTTCTTC. It specifies CASSSTGVHEQFF.

Only a few counts were recorded for this clone. The CDR3 region has the DNA TGCGCCAGCAGCCAAGAAAACGTACAACCCGGAAACACCATATATTTT. This encodes CASSQENVQPGNTIYF. The chain joins TRBV4-3 to TRBJ1-3; D is undetermined. V was cut by 0 bases and J by 4 bases, with 13 bases left in between. CDR1 is LGHNA, CDR2 YSLEER, per germline. This CDR3 has 16 residues.